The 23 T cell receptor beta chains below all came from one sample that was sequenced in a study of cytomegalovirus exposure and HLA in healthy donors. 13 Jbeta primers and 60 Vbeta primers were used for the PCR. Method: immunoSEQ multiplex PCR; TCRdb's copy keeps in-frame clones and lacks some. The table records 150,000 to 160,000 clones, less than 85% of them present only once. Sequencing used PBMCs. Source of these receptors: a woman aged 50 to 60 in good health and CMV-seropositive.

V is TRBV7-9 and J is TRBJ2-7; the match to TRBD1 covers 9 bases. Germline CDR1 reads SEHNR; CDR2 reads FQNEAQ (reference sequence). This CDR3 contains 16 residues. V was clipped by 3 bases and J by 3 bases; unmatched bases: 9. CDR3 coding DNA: TGTGCCAGCAGCTTGGTAAACCGGGACAGGGACTACGAGCAGTACTTC. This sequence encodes CASSLVNRDRDYEQYF. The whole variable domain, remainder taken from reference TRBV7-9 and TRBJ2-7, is DTGVSQNPRHKITKRGQNVTFRCDPISEHNRLYWYRQTLGQGPEFLTYFQNEAQLEKSRLLSDRFSAERPKGSFSTLEIQRTEQGDSAMYLCASSLVNRDRDYEQYFGPGTRLTVT.

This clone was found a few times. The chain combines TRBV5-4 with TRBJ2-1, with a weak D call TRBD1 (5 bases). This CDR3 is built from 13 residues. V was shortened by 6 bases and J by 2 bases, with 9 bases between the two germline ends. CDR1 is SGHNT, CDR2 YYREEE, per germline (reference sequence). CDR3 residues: CASKDNPYNEQFF. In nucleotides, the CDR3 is TGTGCCAGCAAGGACAATCCCTACAATGAGCAGTTCTTC.

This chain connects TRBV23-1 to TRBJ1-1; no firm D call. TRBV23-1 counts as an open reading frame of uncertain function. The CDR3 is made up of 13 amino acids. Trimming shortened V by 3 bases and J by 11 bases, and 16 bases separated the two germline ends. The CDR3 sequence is CASSHGGRILAFF. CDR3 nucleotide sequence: TGCGCCAGCAGTCATGGAGGCAGGATTTTGGCTTTCTTT.

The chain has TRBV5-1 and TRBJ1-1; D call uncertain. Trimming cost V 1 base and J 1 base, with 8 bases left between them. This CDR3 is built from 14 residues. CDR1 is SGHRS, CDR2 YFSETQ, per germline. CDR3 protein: CASSLSGRNTEAFF. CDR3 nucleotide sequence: TGCGCCAGCAGCTTGTCAGGAAGGAACACTGAAGCTTTCTTT.

This chain's CDR3 is CASSKQGAMVNEQFF. CDR3 coding DNA: TGTGCCAGCAGCAAGCAGGGGGCCATGGTTAATGAGCAGTTCTTC. V and J are TRBV5-8 and TRBJ2-1, with 8 bases aligning to TRBD1. J gave up 7 bases and V 4 bases, and 10 bases lay outside the gene matches. Germline values: CDR1 SGHTS, CDR2 YDEGEE. This CDR3 comprises 15 residues. Full variable domain (rest looked up from reference TRBV5-8 and TRBJ2-1): EAGVTQSPTHLIKTRGQQATLRCSPISGHTSVYWYQQALGLGLQFLLWYDEGEERNRGNFPPRFSGRQFPNYSSELNVNALELEDSALYLCASSKQGAMVNEQFFGPGTRLTVL.

The CDR3 DNA reads TGCGCCAGCAGCCAAGATCTTTTGGGACTAGCGGGGGGGCACACAGATACGCAGTATTTT. This codes for CASSQDLLGLAGGHTDTQYF. This chain connects TRBV4-3 to TRBJ2-3; 16 bases agree with TRBD2. Germline CDR1 and CDR2: LGHNA and YSLEER. This CDR3 has 20 residues. V gave up 0 bases and J gave up 2 bases; unmatched junction bases: 8.

The CDR3 DNA reads TGTGCCAGTAGTAATCAGGGTATCGACACTGAAGCTTTCTTT. Its protein product is CASSNQGIDTEAFF. The chain carries TRBV19 and TRBJ1-1, with D tentatively TRBD1 (5 bases). The CDR3 runs 14 residues. In germline, CDR1 is LNHDA, CDR2 SQIVND (reference sequence). Trimming pared 4 bases from V and 3 bases from J, leaving 12 bases between.

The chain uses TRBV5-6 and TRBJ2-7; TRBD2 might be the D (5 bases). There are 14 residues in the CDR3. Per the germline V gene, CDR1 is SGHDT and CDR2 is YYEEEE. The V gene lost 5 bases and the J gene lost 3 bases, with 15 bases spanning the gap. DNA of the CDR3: TGTGCCAGCAGACTTACCTCGGGAAGCTACGAGCAGTACTTC. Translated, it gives CASRLTSGSYEQYF.

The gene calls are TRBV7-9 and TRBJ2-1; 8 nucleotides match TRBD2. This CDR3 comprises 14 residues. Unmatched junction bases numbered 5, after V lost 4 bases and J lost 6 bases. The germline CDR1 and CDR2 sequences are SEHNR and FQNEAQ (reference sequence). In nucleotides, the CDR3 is TGTGCCAGCAGCTCGGGGGGGGTTGTCAATGAGCAGTTCTTC. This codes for CASSSGGVVNEQFF.

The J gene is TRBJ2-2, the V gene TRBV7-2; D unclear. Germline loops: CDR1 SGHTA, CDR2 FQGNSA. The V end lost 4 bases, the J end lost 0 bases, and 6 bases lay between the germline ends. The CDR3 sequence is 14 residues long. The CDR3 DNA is TGTGCCAGCAGCTCACACGCGAACACCGGGGAGCTGTTTTTT. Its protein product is CASSSHANTGELFF.

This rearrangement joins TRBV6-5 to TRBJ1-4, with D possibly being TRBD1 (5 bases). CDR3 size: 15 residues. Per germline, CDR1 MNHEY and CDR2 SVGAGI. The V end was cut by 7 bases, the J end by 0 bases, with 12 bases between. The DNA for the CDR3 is TGTGCCAGCACCCCAGCGGGGGCAACTAATGAAAAACTGTTTTTT. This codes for CASTPAGATNEKLFF.

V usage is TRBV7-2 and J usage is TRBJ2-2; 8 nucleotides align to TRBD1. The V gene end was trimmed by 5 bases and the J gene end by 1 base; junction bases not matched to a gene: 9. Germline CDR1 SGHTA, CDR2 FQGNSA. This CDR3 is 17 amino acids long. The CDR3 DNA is TGTGCCAGCAGCCGCAACGACAGGGGAGTGAACACCGGGGAGCTGTTTTTT. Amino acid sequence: CASSRNDRGVNTGELFF.

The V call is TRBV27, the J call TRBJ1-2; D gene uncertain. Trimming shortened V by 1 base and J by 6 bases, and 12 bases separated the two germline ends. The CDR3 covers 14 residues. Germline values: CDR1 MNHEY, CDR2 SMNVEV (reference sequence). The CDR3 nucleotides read TGTGCCAGCAGTTTATATCCGGGGAGGGATGGCTACACCTTC. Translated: CASSLYPGRDGYTF.

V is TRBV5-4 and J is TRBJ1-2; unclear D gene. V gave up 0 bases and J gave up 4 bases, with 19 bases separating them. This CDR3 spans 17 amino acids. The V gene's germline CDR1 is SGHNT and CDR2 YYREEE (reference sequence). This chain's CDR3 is CASSLGGGFRGGYGYTF. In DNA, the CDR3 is TGTGCCAGCAGCTTGGGGGGAGGCTTCCGGGGAGGCTATGGCTACACCTTC.

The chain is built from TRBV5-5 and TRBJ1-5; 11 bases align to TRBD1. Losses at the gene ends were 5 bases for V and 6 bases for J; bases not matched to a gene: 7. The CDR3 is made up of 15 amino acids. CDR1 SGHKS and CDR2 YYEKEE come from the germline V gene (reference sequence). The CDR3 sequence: CASSIGTGGGQPQHF. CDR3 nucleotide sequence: TGTGCCAGCAGTATCGGGACAGGGGGAGGTCAGCCCCAGCATTTT.

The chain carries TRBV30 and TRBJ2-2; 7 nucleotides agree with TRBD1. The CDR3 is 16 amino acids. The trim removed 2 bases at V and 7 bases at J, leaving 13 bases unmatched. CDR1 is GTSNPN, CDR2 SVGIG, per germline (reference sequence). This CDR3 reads CAWSLTLTGTGGELFF. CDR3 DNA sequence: TGTGCCTGGAGTCTCACTTTGACAGGGACGGGCGGGGAGCTGTTTTTT.

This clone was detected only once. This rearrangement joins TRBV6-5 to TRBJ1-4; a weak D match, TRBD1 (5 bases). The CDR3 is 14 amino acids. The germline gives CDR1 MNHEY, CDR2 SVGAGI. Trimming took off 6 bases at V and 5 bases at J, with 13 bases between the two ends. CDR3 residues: CASSPGQLNEKLFF. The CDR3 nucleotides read TGTGCCAGCAGCCCCGGACAACTCAATGAAAAACTGTTTTTT.

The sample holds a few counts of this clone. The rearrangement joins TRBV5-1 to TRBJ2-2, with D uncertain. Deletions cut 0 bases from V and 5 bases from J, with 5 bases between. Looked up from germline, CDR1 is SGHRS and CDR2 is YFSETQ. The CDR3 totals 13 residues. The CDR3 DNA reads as TGCGCCAGCAGCTTGGCGAGGACCGGGGAGCTGTTTTTT. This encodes CASSLARTGELFF.

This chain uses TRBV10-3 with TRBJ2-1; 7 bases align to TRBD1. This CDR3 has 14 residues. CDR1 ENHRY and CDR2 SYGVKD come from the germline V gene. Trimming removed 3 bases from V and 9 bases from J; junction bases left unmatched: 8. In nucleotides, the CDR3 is TGTGCCATCAGTGAAGTACAGGGGACGAGTGAGCAGTTCTTC. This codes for CAISEVQGTSEQFF.

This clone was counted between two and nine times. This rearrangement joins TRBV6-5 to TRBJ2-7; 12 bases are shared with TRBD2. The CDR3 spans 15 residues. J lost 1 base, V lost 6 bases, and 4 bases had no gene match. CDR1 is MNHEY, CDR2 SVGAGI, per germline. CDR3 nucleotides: TGTGCCAGCAGCACGACTAGCGGGGGATCCTACGAGCAGTACTTC. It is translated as CASSTTSGGSYEQYF.

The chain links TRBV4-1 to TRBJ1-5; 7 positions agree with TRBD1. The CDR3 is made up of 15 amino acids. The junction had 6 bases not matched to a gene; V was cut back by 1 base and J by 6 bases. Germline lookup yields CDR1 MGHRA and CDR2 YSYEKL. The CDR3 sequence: CASSQGQGPPQPQHF. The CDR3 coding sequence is TGCGCCAGCAGCCAAGGACAGGGTCCCCCTCAGCCCCAGCATTTT.

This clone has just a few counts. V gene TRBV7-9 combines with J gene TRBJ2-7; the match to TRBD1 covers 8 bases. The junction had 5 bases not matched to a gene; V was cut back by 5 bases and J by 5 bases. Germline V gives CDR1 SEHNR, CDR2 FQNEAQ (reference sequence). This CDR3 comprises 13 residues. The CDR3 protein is CASSGQGFNEQYF. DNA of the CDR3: TGTGCCAGCAGCGGACAGGGATTCAACGAGCAGTACTTC.

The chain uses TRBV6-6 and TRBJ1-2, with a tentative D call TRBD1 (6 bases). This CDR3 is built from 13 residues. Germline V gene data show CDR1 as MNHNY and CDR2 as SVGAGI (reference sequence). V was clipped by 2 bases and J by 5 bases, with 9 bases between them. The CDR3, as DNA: TGTGCCAGCAGTTACAAGGACAGTTATGGCTACACCTTC. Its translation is CASSYKDSYGYTF.